This passage covers 15 T cell receptor beta chains from one sample sequenced in a study of blood T cell repertoires in COVID-19. Profiled with immunoSEQ multiplex PCR; TCRdb holds only in-frame clones, not every one. This repertoire shows hundreds of thousands of clones, more than 70% found once; its top ten account for less than 1.5%. Sequenced input: PBMCs or T cells enriched from blood (not recorded which). The receptors stem from a woman between 18 and 30 years old who had been exposed to COVID-19.

This chain uses TRBV28 with TRBJ1-1; 7 bases fit TRBD1. V shed 6 bases and J 11 bases; nucleotides not matched to a gene: 9. CDR1 is MDHEN and CDR2 is SYDVKM in the germline V gene. The length of the CDR3 is 12 residues. CDR3 coding DNA: TGTGCCAGCAGCTACAGGGGCCACTACGCTTTCTTT. This sequence encodes CASSYRGHYAFF.

V usage is TRBV7-8 and J usage is TRBJ2-2, with TRBD2 identical over 8 bases. J gave up 5 bases and V 5 bases, and 10 bases lay outside the gene matches. CDR3 length: 16 amino acids. The germline CDR1 and CDR2 sequences are SGHVS and FQNEAQ. The CDR3 DNA sequence: TGTGCCAGCAGCCCTAGTGTTGCGGGAGGAACCGGGGAGCTGTTTTTT. Residues: CASSPSVAGGTGELFF. The full variable domain, in which reference TRBV7-8 and TRBJ2-2 provide the parts outside the CDR3, is GAGVSQSPRYKVAKRGQDVALRCDPISGHVSLFWYQQALGQGPEFLTYFQNEAQLDKSGLPSDRFFAERPEGSVSTLKIQRTQQEDSAVYLCASSPSVAGGTGELFFGEGSRLTVL.

The CDR3 DNA follows: TGTGCCATCAGTGAGTGGGGTAGCGGGAGAGGGGAGACCCAGTACTTC. It translates to CAISEWGSGRGETQYF. The V call is TRBV10-3, the J call TRBJ2-5; 9 nucleotides align to TRBD2. This CDR3 has 16 amino acids. Germline V gene lookup returns CDR1 ENHRY and CDR2 SYGVKD. J was trimmed by 5 bases and V by 1 base; bases with no gene match: 8.

The rearrangement uses TRBV6-5 and TRBJ1-5; D call uncertain. Germline V gives CDR1 MNHEY, CDR2 SVGAGI. Trimming took off 6 bases at V and 5 bases at J, with 11 bases between the two ends. CDR3 length: 13 residues. CDR3 nucleotide sequence: TGTGCCAGCAGCCGTCTTTCGGATCAGCCCCAGCATTTT. It specifies CASSRLSDQPQHF.

The rearrangement links TRBV12-3 or TRBV12-4 to TRBJ2-6; D is possibly TRBD1 (5 bases). The CDR3 consists of 13 residues. Trimming took off 6 bases at V and 2 bases at J, with 5 bases between the two ends. CDR3 residues: CASRTAGANVLTF. Written as DNA, the CDR3 is TGTGCCAGCAGGACAGCTGGGGCCAACGTCCTGACTTTC.

This clone showed up just a few times. The chain recombines TRBV7-9 with TRBJ2-6, with D perhaps TRBD1 (6 bases). V lost 1 base to trimming and J lost 15 bases, with 13 bases between them. The CDR3 totals 13 residues. Germline V lookup: CDR1 SEHNR, CDR2 FQNEAQ (reference sequence). CDR3 sequence reads: CASSLGDTLTLTF. The CDR3 nucleotides are TGTGCCAGCAGCTTAGGGGACACCCTTACCCTGACTTTC.

The chain has TRBV4-1 and TRBJ1-4; unclear D gene. The CDR3 contains 14 residues. Germline CDR1 is MGHRA and CDR2 is YSYEKL. V shed 4 bases and J shed 1 base, with 7 bases lying between them. CDR3 protein: CASSLPGTNEKLFF. CDR3 in DNA: TGCGCCAGCAGCCTACCCGGAACTAATGAAAAACTGTTTTTT.

The rearrangement joins TRBV7-9 to TRBJ2-7; 9 bases map to TRBD1. The length of the CDR3 is 16 residues. CDR1 and CDR2 (germline): SEHNR, FQNEAQ (reference sequence). V lost 3 bases, J lost 0 bases, and 6 bases stayed unmatched. The CDR3 DNA reads TGTGCCAGCAGCTTCACCGGGACAGGGAACTCCTACGAGCAGTACTTC. Translated: CASSFTGTGNSYEQYF.

The gene calls are TRBV7-6 and TRBJ1-1; TRBD1 aligns across 9 bases. This CDR3 region has 16 residues. Trimming took 5 bases from V and 5 from J; bases not matched to a gene: 12. The germline gives CDR1 SGHVS, CDR2 FNYEAQ. The chain's CDR3 is CASSPDSGQGRTEAFF. The CDR3 DNA reads as TGTGCCAGCAGCCCAGACTCGGGACAGGGAAGAACTGAAGCTTTCTTT. The full variable domain, its missing parts supplied by reference TRBV7-6 and TRBJ1-1, is GAGVSQSPRYKVTKRGQDVALRCDPISGHVSLYWYRQALGQGPEFLTYFNYEAQQDKSGLPNDRFSAERPEGSISTLTIQRTEQRDSAMYRCASSPDSGQGRTEAFFGQGTRLTVV.

The chain couples TRBV6-5 to TRBJ1-1; weak D call: TRBD1 (6 bases). In germline, CDR1 is MNHEY, CDR2 SVGAGI. This CDR3 has 14 residues. Trimming took 6 bases from V and 4 from J, leaving 15 bases between them. The CDR3 region has the DNA TGTGCCAGCAGAGGTACAGGGTTTCGCACTGAAGCTTTCTTT. It yields the protein CASRGTGFRTEAFF.

The V gene is TRBV20-1, the J gene TRBJ2-7; 11 nucleotides align to TRBD2. This CDR3 is 18 amino acids long. Germline values: CDR1 DFQATT, CDR2 SNEGSKA (reference sequence). V was clipped by 6 bases and J by 0 bases; unmatched bases: 16. The CDR3 region is CSASTGTSGLTSSYEQYF. CDR3 nucleotide sequence: TGCAGTGCCAGTACCGGGACTAGCGGTCTAACGAGCTCCTACGAGCAGTACTTC.

The gene calls are TRBV7-2 and TRBJ2-5; TRBD1 agrees at 12 bases. CDR1 is SGHTA, CDR2 FQGNSA, per germline. The CDR3 has 14 residues. V lost 5 bases to trimming and J lost 5 bases; unmatched junction nucleotides: 3. The CDR3 loop is CASSRDRGRETQYF. CDR3 sequence (DNA): TGTGCCAGCAGCAGGGACAGGGGGCGGGAGACCCAGTACTTC.

This clone was seen just once. This rearrangement joins TRBV5-4 to TRBJ1-2; D call uncertain. V was pared by 0 bases and J by 5 bases, with 11 bases between. The germline V gene encodes CDR1 SGHNT and CDR2 YYREEE (reference sequence). This CDR3 contains 14 residues. For the CDR3, the DNA is TGTGCCAGCAGCTTGGTCGTGGAGGGTTATGGCTACACCTTC. This encodes CASSLVVEGYGYTF. Complete variable domain (other parts from reference TRBV5-4 and TRBJ1-2): ETGVTQSPTHLIKTRGQQVTLRCSSQSGHNTVSWYQQALGQGPQFIFQYYREEENGRGNFPPRFSGLQFPNYSSELNVNALELDDSALYLCASSLVVEGYGYTFGSGTRLTVV.

The chain has TRBV7-9 and TRBJ2-4; D unclear. The CDR3 has 11 residues. V was trimmed by 10 bases and J by 1 base, leaving 5 bases between them. Germline values: CDR1 SEHNR, CDR2 FQNEAQ (reference sequence). CDR3 bases: TGTGCCACCTTGGCCAAAAACATTCAGTACTTC. It is translated as CATLAKNIQYF.

V gene TRBV7-2 combines with J gene TRBJ1-5; 8 nucleotides match TRBD1. Trimming cost V 3 bases and J 0 bases; bases outside gene matches: 4. From germline, CDR1 is SGHTA and CDR2 FQGNSA. The CDR3 extends over 16 amino acids. The CDR3 DNA follows: TGTGCCAGCAGCTTTTCAGGGGGCTATAGCAATCAGCCCCAGCATTTT. Translating gives CASSFSGGYSNQPQHF.